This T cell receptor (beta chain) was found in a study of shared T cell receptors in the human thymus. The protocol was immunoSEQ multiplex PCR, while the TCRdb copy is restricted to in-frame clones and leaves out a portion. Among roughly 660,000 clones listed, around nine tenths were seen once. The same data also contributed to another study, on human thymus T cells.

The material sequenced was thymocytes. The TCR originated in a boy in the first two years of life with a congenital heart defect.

The CDR3 here is CASSLALSGIPYEQYF. CDR3 DNA: TGTGCCAGCAGCTTAGCTCTTAGCGGGATCCCCTACGAGCAGTACTTC. J is TRBJ2-7 and V is TRBV7-2; TRBD2 aligns across 8 bases. This CDR3 spans 16 amino acids. The J segment lost 2 bases and the V segment lost 0 bases, leaving 6 bases of the junction unmatched. Germline assignment: CDR1 SGHTA and CDR2 FQGNSA.